This TCR beta chain was sequenced for a study of T cells after yellow fever vaccination. Study-level points and caveats: The secondary response was weaker, and its peak arrived faster, on day 5 versus 15.

They built TCR cDNA with 5'RACE template switching, a step that put in a universal primer site and UMIs. MiXCR was run by TCRdb on the 5' RACE reads, yielding one entry per CDR3 protein. The sample includes 500,000 to 650,000 distinct CDR3 sequences, approximately 12% of them seen just once. V dropped 4 bases and J dropped 5; count of bases not matched to a gene: 7. The CDR3 is 16 amino acids. Germline V gene lookup returns CDR1 SGHTA and CDR2 FQGTGA. Regarding this clonotype: Its antigen is currently unknown.

The sequence derives from a man in his thirties or forties who received the YFV17D yellow fever vaccine. Here the sequenced sample was PBMCs, taken on the day of the yellow fever booster vaccination. This chain links TRBV7-3 with TRBJ2-3; 12 bases are a match to TRBD1. CDR3 DNA sequence: TGTGCCAGCAGCTCACCGGGGACAGGGGGCGTAGATACGCAGTATTTT. Translation: CASSSPGTGGVDTQYF.